This TCR beta chain was observed in a study of shared clonotypes between healthy human individuals. CD45RA+ naive and CD45RA-negative memory subsets were separated from CD4+ cells. Regarding the study as a whole: Sorted-subset sequencing, rarefaction showed, was incomplete despite large depth. Genetic and exposure-history diversity was limited by the few donors. In general, naive subsets displayed greater estimated richness than memory subsets did.

Using immunoSEQ multiplex PCR, the repertoire was profiled, and TCRdb retains in-frame clones only, with some absent. Altogether approximately 250,000 clones are present, 65% being singletons, with the ten largest covering 11%. CDR3 size: 15 residues. Germline loops: CDR1 SGDLS, CDR2 YYNGEE. The germline V and J ends were trimmed by 4 bases and 6 bases, with 19 bases remaining between them. This clone is a singleton in its sample. Its cognate antigen is unknown. The chain employs TRBV9 and TRBJ1-1, with a tentative D call TRBD1 (5 bases). Material for sequencing was memory CD4+ T cells sorted from blood. Subset specified: CD45RA-negative fraction. This clonotype was obtained from a man in his thirties or forties in good health. The CDR3 region has the DNA TGTGCCAGCAGCCCCTACGGACGGGACGACTCTGAAGCTTTCTTT. This sequence encodes CASSPYGRDDSEAFF.